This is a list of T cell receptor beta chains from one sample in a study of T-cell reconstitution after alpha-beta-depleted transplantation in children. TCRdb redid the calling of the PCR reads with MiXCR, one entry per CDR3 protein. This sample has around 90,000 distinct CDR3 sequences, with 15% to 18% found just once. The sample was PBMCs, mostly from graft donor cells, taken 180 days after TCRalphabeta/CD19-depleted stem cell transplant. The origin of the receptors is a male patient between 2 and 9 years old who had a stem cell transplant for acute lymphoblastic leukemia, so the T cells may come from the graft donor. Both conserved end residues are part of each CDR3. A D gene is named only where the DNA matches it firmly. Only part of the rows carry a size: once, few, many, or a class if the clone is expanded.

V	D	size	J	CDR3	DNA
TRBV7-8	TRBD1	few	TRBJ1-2	CASRPTGGSSYGYTF	TGTGCCAGCAGGCCAACAGGGGGCAGTAGCTATGGCTACACCTTC
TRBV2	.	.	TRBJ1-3	CASRKRGVGNTIYF	TGTGCCAGCAGGAAAAGGGGGGTTGGAAACACCATATATTTT
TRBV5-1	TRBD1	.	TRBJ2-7	CASSLVPRTGDYEQYF	TGCGCCAGCAGCTTGGTCCCCCGGACAGGAGACTACGAGCAGTACTTC
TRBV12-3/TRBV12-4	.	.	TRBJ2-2	CASTRGTGRLFF	TGTGCCAGCACCCGGGGAACGGGAAGGCTGTTTTTT
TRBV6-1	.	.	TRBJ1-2	CASSKTLWEGANYGYTF	TGTGCCAGCAGCAAAACCCTTTGGGAAGGGGCTAACTATGGCTACACCTTC
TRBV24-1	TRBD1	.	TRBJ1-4	CATSDPGTGYEKLFF	TGTGCCACCAGTGACCCAGGGACAGGATACGAAAAACTGTTTTTT
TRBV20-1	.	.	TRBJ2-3	CSANLGNRIQDTQYF	TGCAGCGCCAACCTAGGAAATAGGATTCAAGATACGCAGTATTTT
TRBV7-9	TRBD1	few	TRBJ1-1	CASSSPGQGAGEAFF	TGTGCCAGCAGCTCGCCGGGACAGGGGGCAGGTGAAGCTTTCTTT
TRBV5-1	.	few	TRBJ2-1	CASSPRGVHEQFF	TGCGCCAGCAGCCCCCGGGGAGTTCATGAGCAGTTCTTC
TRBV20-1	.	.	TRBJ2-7	CSLNSQGSYEQYF	TGCTCCCTGAATAGCCAGGGCTCCTACGAGCAGTACTTC
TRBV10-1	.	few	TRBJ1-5	CASSDRRDQPQHF	TGCGCCAGCAGTGACAGGCGGGATCAGCCCCAGCATTTT
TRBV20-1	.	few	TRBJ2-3	CSANPAGRADTRYF	TGCAGTGCCAACCCCGCGGGGCGTGCAGATACGCGGTATTTT
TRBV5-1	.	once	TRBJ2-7	CASSPGVGGSYEQYF	TGCGCCAGCAGCCCGGGTGTGGGGGGTTCCTACGAGCAGTACTTC
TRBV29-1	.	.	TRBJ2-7	CSVDLGSSTTPGGQYF	TGCAGCGTCGACCTTGGGTCTAGCACAACACCGGGTGGGCAGTACTTC
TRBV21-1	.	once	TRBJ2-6	CASQGPLGANVLTF	TGTGCCTCCCAGGGCCCGTTGGGGGCCAACGTCCTGACTTTC
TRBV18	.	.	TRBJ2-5	CASSPLSFGTQYF	TGTGCCAGCTCACCCCTATCCTTTGGGACCCAGTACTTC
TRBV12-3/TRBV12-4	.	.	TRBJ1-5	CASSYNQPQHF	TGTGCCAGCAGCTATAATCAGCCCCAGCATTTT
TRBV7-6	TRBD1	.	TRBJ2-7	CASSRGQGVQQYF	TGTGCCAGCAGCCGAGGACAGGGGGTGCAGCAGTACTTC
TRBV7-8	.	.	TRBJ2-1	CASSLDSGGAYNEQFF	TGTGCCAGCAGCTTAGATAGTGGCGGGGCCTACAATGAGCAGTTCTTC
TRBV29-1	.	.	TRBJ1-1	CSVEFPEAFF	TGCAGCGTTGAATTCCCTGAAGCTTTCTTT
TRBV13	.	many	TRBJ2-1	CASSHGDSYNEQFF	TGTGCCAGCTCCCATGGCGACTCCTACAATGAGCAGTTCTTC
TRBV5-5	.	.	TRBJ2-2	CASSIGNTGELFF	TGTGCCAGCAGCATAGGTAACACCGGGGAGCTGTTTTTT
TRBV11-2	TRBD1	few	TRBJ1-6	CASSTPGTGGNSPLHF	TGTGCCAGCAGCACCCCGGGGACAGGGGGTAATTCACCCCTCCACTTT
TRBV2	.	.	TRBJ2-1	CASSARGRIYNEQFF	TGTGCCAGCAGTGCCCGGGGGCGCATCTACAATGAGCAGTTCTTC
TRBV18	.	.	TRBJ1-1	CASSPPEAGALTFF	TGTGCCAGCTCACCACCGGAGGCGGGGGCATTGACTTTCTTT
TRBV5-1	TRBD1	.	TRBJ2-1	CASSHGDRVANEQFF	TGCGCCAGCAGCCACGGGGACAGGGTTGCCAATGAGCAGTTCTTC
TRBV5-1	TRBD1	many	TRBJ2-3	CASSPTGGFNTDTQYF	TGCGCCAGCAGCCCGACAGGGGGTTTTAACACAGATACGCAGTATTTT
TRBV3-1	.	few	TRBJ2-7	CASSQVRRNYEQYF	TGTGCCAGCAGCCAAGTTCGCCGTAACTACGAGCAGTACTTC
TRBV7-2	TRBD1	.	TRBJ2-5	CASSQRDSQETQYF	TGTGCCAGCAGCCAACGGGACAGCCAAGAGACCCAGTACTTC
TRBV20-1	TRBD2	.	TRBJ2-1	CSARDLAGTYNEQFF	TGCAGTGCTAGAGACTTAGCGGGAACCTACAATGAGCAGTTCTTC
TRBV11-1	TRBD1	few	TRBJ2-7	CASSPEIGQGLSSYEQYF	TGTGCCAGCAGCCCTGAGATAGGACAGGGCCTAAGCTCCTACGAGCAGTACTTC
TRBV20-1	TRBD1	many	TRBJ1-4	CSANRQGASNEKLFF	TGCAGTGCTAACCGACAGGGGGCATCTAATGAAAAACTGTTTTTT
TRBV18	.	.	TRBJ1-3	CASSQMNSGNTIYF	TGTGCCAGCTCACAGATGAACTCTGGAAACACCATATATTTT
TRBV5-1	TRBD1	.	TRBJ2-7	CASSPRGPYEQYF	TGCGCCAGCAGCCCGAGGGGGCCCTACGAGCAGTACTTC
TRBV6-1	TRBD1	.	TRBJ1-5	CASSERDSFNQPQHF	TGTGCCAGCAGCGAAAGGGACAGCTTCAATCAGCCCCAGCATTTT
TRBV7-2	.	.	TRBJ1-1	CASSLPLTEAFF	TGTGCCAGCAGCTTACCTCTTACTGAAGCTTTCTTT
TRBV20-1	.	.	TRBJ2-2	CSARERLNTGELFF	TGCAGTGCTAGAGAGCGGTTGAACACCGGGGAGCTGTTTTTT
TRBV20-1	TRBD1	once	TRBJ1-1	CSARGRRGLAEAFF	TGCAGTGCTAGAGGTCGCAGGGGGCTCGCTGAAGCTTTCTTT
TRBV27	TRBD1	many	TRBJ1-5	CASSLGQGGGIQPQHF	TGTGCCAGCAGTTTAGGACAGGGAGGGGGGATTCAGCCCCAGCATTTT
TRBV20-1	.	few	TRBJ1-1	CSARGGMNTEAFF	TGCAGTGCTAGGGGAGGGATGAACACTGAAGCTTTCTTT
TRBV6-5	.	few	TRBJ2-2	CASSYDPQWRGTGELFF	TGTGCCAGCAGTTACGACCCACAATGGAGGGGCACCGGGGAGCTGTTTTTT
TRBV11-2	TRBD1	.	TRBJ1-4	CASSLMRGQENEKLFF	TGTGCCAGCAGCTTAATGCGGGGACAGGAGAATGAAAAACTGTTTTTT
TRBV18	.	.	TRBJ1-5	CATNRVSNQPQHF	TGTGCCACCAACAGGGTTAGCAATCAGCCCCAGCATTTT
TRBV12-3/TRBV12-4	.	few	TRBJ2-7	CASSLLKNGQYF	TGTGCCAGCAGTTTGTTAAAGAACGGGCAGTACTTC
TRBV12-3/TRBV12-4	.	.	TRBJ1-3	CASSFRSRGLGNTIYF	TGTGCCAGCAGTTTCAGGAGCAGGGGACTTGGAAACACCATATATTTT
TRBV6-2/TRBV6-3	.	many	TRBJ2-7	CASSPRGDPYEQYF	TGTGCCAGCAGTCCTCGGGGAGACCCCTACGAGCAGTACTTC
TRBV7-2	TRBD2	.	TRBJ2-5	CASSLGGSSGGKTQYF	TGTGCCAGCAGCTTAGGCGGTTCTTCGGGAGGAAAGACCCAGTACTTC
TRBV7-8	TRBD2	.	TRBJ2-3	CASSPLRTGGSDTQYF	TGTGCCAGCAGCCCCCTTAGAACGGGAGGGTCAGATACGCAGTATTTT
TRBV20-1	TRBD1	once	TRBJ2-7	CSAGQGTSSYEQYF	TGCAGTGCGGGACAGGGGACGAGCTCCTACGAGCAGTACTTC
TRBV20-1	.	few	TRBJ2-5	CSAVLGVEETQYF	TGCAGTGCAGTACTGGGGGTTGAAGAGACCCAGTACTTC
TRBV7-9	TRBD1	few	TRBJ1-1	CASSFHRGETEAFF	TGTGCCAGCAGTTTTCACAGGGGGGAGACTGAAGCTTTCTTT
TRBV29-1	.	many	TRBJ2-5	CSVEAGSYQETQYF	TGCAGCGTTGAAGCGGGCTCGTACCAAGAGACCCAGTACTTC
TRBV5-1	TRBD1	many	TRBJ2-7	CASSPLDRGTSEQYF	TGCGCCAGCAGCCCTCTGGACAGGGGGACGAGCGAGCAGTACTTC